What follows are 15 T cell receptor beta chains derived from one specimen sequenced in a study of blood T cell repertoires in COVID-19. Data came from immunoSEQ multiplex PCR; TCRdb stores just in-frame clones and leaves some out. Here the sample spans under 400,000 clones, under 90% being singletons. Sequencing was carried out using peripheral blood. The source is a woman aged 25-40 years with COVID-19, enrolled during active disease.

The CDR3 DNA follows: TGTGCCAGTAGGGGATCTCGTGACAGGCGCACGAATACGCAGTATTTT. Its protein is CASRGSRDRRTNTQYF. The gene calls are TRBV19 and TRBJ2-3; tentative D call: TRBD1 (6 bases). The germline V gene encodes CDR1 LNHDA and CDR2 SQIVND (reference sequence). V was cut by 6 bases and J by 7 bases, with 23 bases left in between. This CDR3 region has 16 residues.

CDR3 DNA sequence: TGTGCCATCAGGGGGACAGGGAGTCCGAACACTGAAGCTTTCTTT. The encoded protein is CAIRGTGSPNTEAFF. The chain uses TRBV10-3 and TRBJ1-1; 9 bases agree with TRBD1. The CDR3 length is 15 residues. Germline CDR1 reads ENHRY; CDR2 reads SYGVKD. Trimming at V came to 6 bases and at J to 1 base, leaving 6 bases not matched to a gene.

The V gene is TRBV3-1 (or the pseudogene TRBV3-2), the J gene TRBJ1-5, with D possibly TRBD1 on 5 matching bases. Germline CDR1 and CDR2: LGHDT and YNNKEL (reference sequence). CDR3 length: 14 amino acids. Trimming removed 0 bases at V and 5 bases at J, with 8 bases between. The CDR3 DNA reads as TGTGCCAGCAGCCAAGATATAGGGGATCAGCCCCAGCATTTT. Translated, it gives CASSQDIGDQPQHF.

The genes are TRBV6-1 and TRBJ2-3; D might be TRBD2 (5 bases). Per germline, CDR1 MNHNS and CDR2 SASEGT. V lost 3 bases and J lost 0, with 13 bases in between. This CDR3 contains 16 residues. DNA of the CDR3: TGTGCCAGCAGTGATCTCCGGGGTCAAAGCACAGATACGCAGTATTTT. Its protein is CASSDLRGQSTDTQYF.

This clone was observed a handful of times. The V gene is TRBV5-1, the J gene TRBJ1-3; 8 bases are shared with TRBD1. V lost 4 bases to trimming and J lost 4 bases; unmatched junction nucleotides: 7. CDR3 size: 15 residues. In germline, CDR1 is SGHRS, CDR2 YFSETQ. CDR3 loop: CASSPTGAIGNTIYF. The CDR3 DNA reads TGCGCCAGCAGCCCGACAGGGGCTATCGGAAACACCATATATTTT.

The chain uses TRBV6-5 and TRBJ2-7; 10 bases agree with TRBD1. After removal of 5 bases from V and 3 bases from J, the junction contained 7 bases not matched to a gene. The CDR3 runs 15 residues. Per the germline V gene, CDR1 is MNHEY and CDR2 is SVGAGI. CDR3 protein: CASSLTGTGVYEQYF. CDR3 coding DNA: TGTGCCAGCAGTCTAACCGGGACAGGGGTCTACGAGCAGTACTTC.

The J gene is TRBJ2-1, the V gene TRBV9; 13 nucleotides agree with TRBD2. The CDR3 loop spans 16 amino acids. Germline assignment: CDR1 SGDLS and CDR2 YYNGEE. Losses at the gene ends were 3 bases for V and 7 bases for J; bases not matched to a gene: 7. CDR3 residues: CASSGWTSGRGNEQFF. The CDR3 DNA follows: TGTGCCAGCAGCGGATGGACTAGCGGGAGAGGGAATGAGCAGTTCTTC. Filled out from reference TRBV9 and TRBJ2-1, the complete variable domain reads DSGVTQTPKHLITATGQRVTLRCSPRSGDLSVYWYQQSLDQGLQFLIQYYNGEERAKGNILERFSAQQFPDLHSELNLSSLELGDSALYFCASSGWTSGRGNEQFFGPGTRLTVL.

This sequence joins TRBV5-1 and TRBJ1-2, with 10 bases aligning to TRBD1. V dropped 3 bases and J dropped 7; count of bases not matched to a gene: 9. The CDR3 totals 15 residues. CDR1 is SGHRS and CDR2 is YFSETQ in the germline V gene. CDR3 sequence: CASSSATGGAGGYTF. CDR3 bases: TGCGCCAGCAGCTCGGCGACAGGGGGCGCGGGTGGCTACACCTTC.

The CDR3 spells CASWTSGRREQYF. DNA of the CDR3: TGTGCCAGTTGGACTAGCGGGAGGAGGGAGCAGTACTTC. J is TRBJ2-7 and V is TRBV6-5; 14 bases line up with TRBD2. V shed 9 bases, J shed 7 bases, and the junction held 5 bases outside the gene matches. Germline CDR1 reads MNHEY; CDR2 reads SVGAGI. This CDR3 is built from 13 residues.

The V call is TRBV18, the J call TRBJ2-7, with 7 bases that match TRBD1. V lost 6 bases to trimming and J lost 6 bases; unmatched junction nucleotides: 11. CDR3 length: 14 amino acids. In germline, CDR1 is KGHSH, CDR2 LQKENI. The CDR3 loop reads CASSKTGTETEQYF. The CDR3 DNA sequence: TGTGCCAGCTCGAAGACCGGGACAGAGACCGAGCAGTACTTC.

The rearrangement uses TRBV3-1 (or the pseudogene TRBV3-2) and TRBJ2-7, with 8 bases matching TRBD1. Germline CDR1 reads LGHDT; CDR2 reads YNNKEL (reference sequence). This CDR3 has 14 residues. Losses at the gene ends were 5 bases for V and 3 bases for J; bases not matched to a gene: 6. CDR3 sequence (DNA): TGTGCCAGCAGCGCGGACAGGGCCGTCTACGAGCAGTACTTC. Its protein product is CASSADRAVYEQYF.

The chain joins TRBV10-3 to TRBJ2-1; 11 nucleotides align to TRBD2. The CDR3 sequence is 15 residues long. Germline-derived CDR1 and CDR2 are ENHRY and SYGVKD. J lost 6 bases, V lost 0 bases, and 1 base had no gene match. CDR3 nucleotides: TGTGCCATCAGTGAGTCAACTAGCGGGAGCAATGAGCAGTTCTTC. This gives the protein CAISESTSGSNEQFF.

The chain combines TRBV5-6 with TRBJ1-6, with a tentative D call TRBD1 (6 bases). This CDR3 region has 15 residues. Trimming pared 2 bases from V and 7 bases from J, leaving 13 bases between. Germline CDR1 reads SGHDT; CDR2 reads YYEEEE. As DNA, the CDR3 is TGTGCCAGCAGCTTCCGGGACACTTCCAATTCACCCCTCCACTTT. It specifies CASSFRDTSNSPLHF.

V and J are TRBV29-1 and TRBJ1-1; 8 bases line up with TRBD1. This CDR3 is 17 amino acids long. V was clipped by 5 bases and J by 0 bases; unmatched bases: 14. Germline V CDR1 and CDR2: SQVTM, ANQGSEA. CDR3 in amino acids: CSVRSGQGFFMNTEAFF. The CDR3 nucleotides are TGCAGCGTTCGTTCTGGACAGGGTTTTTTCATGAACACTGAAGCTTTCTTT.

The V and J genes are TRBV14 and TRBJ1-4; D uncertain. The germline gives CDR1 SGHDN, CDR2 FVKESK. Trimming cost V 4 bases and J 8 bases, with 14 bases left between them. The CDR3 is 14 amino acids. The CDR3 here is CASSPTGLGEKLFF. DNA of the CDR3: TGTGCCAGCAGCCCGACCGGCCTCGGGGAAAAACTGTTTTTT.